This entry lists 10 T cell receptor beta chains sequenced from one sample in a study of T cell responses to AZD1222 COVID-19 vaccine. This table comes from immunoSEQ multiplex PCR, and its TCRdb copy is limited to in-frame clones, with some not included. The data contain over 120,000 clones, roughly 89% of them singletons. The sample was peripheral blood, taken 28 days after the second AZD1222 dose. These receptors were obtained from an adult who received the AZD1222 COVID-19 vaccine.

The rearrangement joins TRBV5-1 to TRBJ1-2; D remains ambiguous. There are 14 residues in the CDR3. CDR1 and CDR2 from the germline V gene are SGHRS and YFSETQ. Trimming shortened V by 3 bases and J by 4 bases, and 13 bases separated the two germline ends. The CDR3 DNA reads as TGCGCCAGCAGCTATCTTGGGGAGGGCTATGGCTACACCTTC. This gives the protein CASSYLGEGYGYTF.

The chain couples TRBV7-9 to TRBJ1-6; the match to TRBD1 covers 8 bases. V shed 5 bases and J 2 bases; nucleotides not matched to a gene: 8. This CDR3 spans 17 amino acids. Germline lookup yields CDR1 SEHNR and CDR2 FQNEAQ (reference sequence). CDR3 region: CASSLPTDRAYNSPLHF. CDR3 coding DNA: TGTGCCAGCAGCCTACCCACGGACAGGGCCTATAATTCACCCCTCCACTTT.

CDR3 sequence: CASSPFRTKGYTF. The CDR3 DNA is TGTGCCAGCAGCCCTTTCCGGACAAAAGGCTACACCTTC. V is TRBV7-6 and J is TRBJ1-2; tentative D call: TRBD1 (5 bases). V dropped 5 bases and J dropped 8 bases, with 15 bases sitting between them. The CDR3 runs 13 residues. The germline V gene encodes CDR1 SGHVS and CDR2 FNYEAQ.

This clone appeared a single time. V usage is TRBV3-1 (or the pseudogene TRBV3-2) and J usage is TRBJ1-1; D remains unclear. The germline V gene encodes CDR1 LGHDT and CDR2 YNNKEL (reference sequence). With 4 bases removed from V and 1 base from J, the gap between germline ends came to 7 bases. The CDR3 consists of 13 residues. CDR3 loop: CASSRDENTEAFF. The CDR3 coding sequence is TGTGCCAGCAGCCGGGATGAGAACACTGAAGCTTTCTTT.

This clone was counted a few times. The chain has TRBV7-2 and TRBJ1-5, with D unclear. The CDR3 loop spans 14 amino acids. Germline CDR1 SGHTA, CDR2 FQGNSA. The V end was cut by 1 base, the J end by 2 bases, with 6 bases between. CDR3 amino acids: CASSLEVGNQPQHF. CDR3 coding DNA: TGTGCCAGCAGCTTAGAGGTAGGCAATCAGCCCCAGCATTTT.

This clone was found a few times. The chain is built from TRBV10-3 and TRBJ1-5; D is unresolved. The CDR3 is 15 residues long. Germline V gene sequence: CDR1 ENHRY, CDR2 SYGVKD. V was clipped by 10 bases and J by 9 bases, with 25 bases between them. This chain's CDR3 is CATRGDGEPARPQHF. The CDR3 DNA reads TGTGCCACCCGGGGTGACGGAGAGCCGGCCCGGCCCCAGCATTTT.

The chain couples TRBV4-2 to TRBJ1-1; TRBD1 matches 9 bases. In germline, CDR1 is LGHNA, CDR2 YNFKEQ. V was pared by 4 bases and J by 10 bases, with 13 bases of the junction left unmatched. The CDR3 extends over 15 amino acids. Written as DNA, the CDR3 is TGTGCCAGCAGCCGCTCCGGGACAGGGCGCACCGGAGCTTTCTTT. The encoded protein is CASSRSGTGRTGAFF.

This clone was seen once. The chain employs TRBV28 and TRBJ1-2; D is perhaps TRBD1 (6 bases). Trimming shortened V by 3 bases and J by 5 bases, and 7 bases separated the two germline ends. Germline CDR1 is MDHEN and CDR2 is SYDVKM. There are 12 residues in the CDR3. The DNA for the CDR3 is TGTGCCAGCAGTTTTAGGGGGTATGGCTACACCTTC. This codes for CASSFRGYGYTF.

As DNA, the CDR3 is TGTGCCAGCAGTTACTCCCCAGGGGGGACAGCTTTCTTT. This encodes CASSYSPGGTAFF. The genes are TRBV6-2 or TRBV6-3 and TRBJ1-1; 7 positions agree with TRBD1. Germline CDR1 MNHEY, CDR2 SVGEGT. CDR3 length equals 13 residues. Unmatched junction bases numbered 5, after V lost 0 bases and J lost 10 bases.

V usage is TRBV28 and J usage is TRBJ2-7, with D maybe TRBD2 (5 bases). This CDR3 has 13 amino acids. Germline lookup yields CDR1 MDHEN and CDR2 SYDVKM. The germline V and J ends were trimmed by 7 bases and 1 base, with 11 bases remaining between them. The CDR3 here is CASTLGSSYEQYF. The CDR3 DNA reads as TGTGCCAGCACCTTGGGGAGTTCCTACGAGCAGTACTTC.